This T cell receptor (beta chain) was sequenced during a study of blood T cells in healthy people across ages. This clonotype was seen only a few times. The use of a sample-barcoded 5' primer and a J-beta primer mix characterized a second PCR of roughly 7 to 11 cycles. TCRdb itself ran the 5' RACE reads through MiXCR, one entry per CDR3 protein. This table holds a few hundred thousand distinct CDR3 sequences, 27% found once. Sequencing input: blood. The sequence derives from a woman in her 70s in good health.

As DNA, the CDR3 is TGCAGCCTGGGGGAAGATACGCAGTATTTT. This sequence encodes CSLGEDTQYF. The J gene is TRBJ2-3, the V gene TRBV29-1; possibly TRBD1 or TRBD2 for D (5 bases each). This CDR3 has 10 residues. Germline CDR1 is SQVTM and CDR2 is ANQGSEA. The ends were cut back, 8 bases at V and 5 bases at J, with 8 bases in the middle.